What follows are 21 T cell receptor beta chains derived from one specimen sequenced in a study of T cells in localized non-small cell lung cancer. Generated by immunoSEQ multiplex PCR, the TCRdb table keeps only in-frame clones and is missing some. The sample includes more than 2,500 clones, about 19% seen only once; the top ten take 20%. The source material was lung tumor tissue, sampled before any cancer treatment. These receptors all come from a man between 40 and 70 years old with stage I squamous cell lung carcinoma.

This chain uses TRBV28 with TRBJ1-5, with unresolved D. The V end was cut by 5 bases, the J end by 1 base, with 6 bases between. CDR3 length: 13 residues. From germline, CDR1 is MDHEN and CDR2 SYDVKM. The CDR3 here is CASSPDSNQPQHF. The CDR3 nucleotides are TGTGCCAGCAGTCCGGACAGCAATCAGCCCCAGCATTTT.

This clone is labeled as medium-sized. The junction does not match germline at one end; this may be a read error. The chain has TRBV11-3 and TRBJ2-7, with D perhaps matching TRBD1 (5 bases). The CDR3 is 14 residues long. The germline gives CDR1 SGHNT, CDR2 YENEEA. In DNA, the CDR3 is TGTGCCAGCAGCAGCTTGGAAGATGGGGCAGTAGAAGACTTC. Translating it yields CASSSLEDGAVEDF.

The genes are TRBV28 and TRBJ2-7, with 10 bases lining up with TRBD2. The V segment lost 6 bases and the J segment 3 bases; nucleotides outside the gene matches: 8. The CDR3 has 15 amino acids. Per germline, CDR1 MDHEN and CDR2 SYDVKM. The CDR3 region is CASRGLAGAFYEQYF. In DNA, the CDR3 is TGTGCCAGCAGGGGTCTAGCGGGGGCCTTCTACGAGCAGTACTTC.

This clone appeared a few times. The V and J genes are TRBV11-3 and TRBJ1-1; no definite D call. There are 14 residues in the CDR3. Germline V CDR1 and CDR2: SGHNT, YENEEA. The V and J ends lost 5 bases and 4 bases respectively, with 14 bases between them. CDR3 residues: CASSPRDGRTEAFF. Written as DNA, the CDR3 is TGTGCCAGCAGCCCAAGAGACGGGCGCACTGAAGCTTTCTTT.

The V call is TRBV11-3, the J call TRBJ2-2; 9 bases are a match to TRBD1. Germline values: CDR1 SGHNT, CDR2 YENEEA. The CDR3 has 17 amino acids. Trimming at V came to 0 bases and at J to 5 bases, leaving 7 bases not matched to a gene. The CDR3, as DNA: TGTGCCAGCAGCTTAGATGCGAACAGGGGGCGAACCGGGGAGCTGTTTTTT. This sequence encodes CASSLDANRGRTGELFF.

This chain uses TRBV6-8 with TRBJ1-3, with D unresolved. V was trimmed by 2 bases and J by 0 bases, leaving 8 bases between them. Germline V gene lookup returns CDR1 MNHGY and CDR2 SAAAGT. The CDR3 totals 15 residues. The CDR3 spells CASSYGISSGNTIYF. For the CDR3, the DNA is TGTGCCAGCAGTTACGGGATCTCCTCTGGAAACACCATATATTTT.

Relative to its sample, this clone is medium-sized. The chain recombines TRBV28 with TRBJ2-1, with TRBD2 matching 8 bases. Germline-derived CDR1 and CDR2 are MDHEN and SYDVKM. J lost 10 bases, V lost 5 bases, and 13 bases had no gene match. The CDR3 sequence is 15 residues long. The CDR3 protein is CASSPRTSLVGEQFF. CDR3 sequence (DNA): TGTGCCAGCAGTCCCCGGACTAGCTTGGTAGGCGAGCAGTTCTTC. Using reference TRBV28 and TRBJ2-1 for the parts outside the CDR3, the full variable domain is DVKVTQSSRYLVKRTGEKVFLECVQDMDHENMFWYRQDPGLGLRLIYFSYDVKMKEKGDIPEGYSVSREKKERFSLILESASTNQTSMYLCASSPRTSLVGEQFFGPGTRLTVL.

The table lists this clone with a few counts. This sequence joins TRBV6-8 and TRBJ1-5, with a weak D call TRBD1 (5 bases). Looked up from germline, CDR1 is MNHGY and CDR2 is SAAAGT. This CDR3 contains 12 residues. Between the trimmed V and J ends, which lost 6 bases and 12 bases, there was a span of 15 bases. CDR3 coding DNA: TGTGCCAGCAGCTCGGGGGTCAGTGTCCAGCATTTT. Translating it yields CASSSGVSVQHF.

In its sample, this clone is medium-sized. V is TRBV11-3 and J is TRBJ2-3, with a possible D match to TRBD2 (7 bases). Per the germline V gene, CDR1 is SGHNT and CDR2 is YENEEA. There are 17 residues in the CDR3. Trimming stripped 5 bases from V and 6 bases from J, with 24 bases between. The CDR3 DNA reads as TGTGCCAGCAGCCCGTATGGGGGGGGCGTTAATTTCGATACGCAGTATTTT. Protein product: CASSPYGGGVNFDTQYF.

This clone is medium-sized within its sample. V and J are TRBV9 and TRBJ1-2, with 7 bases matching TRBD1. V lost 0 bases, J lost 8 bases, and 10 bases stayed unmatched. Per germline, CDR1 SGDLS and CDR2 YYNGEE. This CDR3 is built from 15 residues. The CDR3 reads CASSVEGTAPWGYTF. The CDR3 DNA follows: TGTGCCAGCAGCGTAGAAGGGACAGCGCCTTGGGGCTACACCTTC. The full variable domain, its missing parts supplied by reference TRBV9 and TRBJ1-2, is DSGVTQTPKHLITATGQRVTLRCSPRSGDLSVYWYQQSLDQGLQFLIQYYNGEERAKGNILERFSAQQFPDLHSELNLSSLELGDSALYFCASSVEGTAPWGYTFGSGTRLTVV.

This clone is categorized as medium-sized (0.01 to 0.1%). This sequence joins TRBV6-8 and TRBJ2-7; D is uncertain. The CDR3 runs to 13 residues. Germline values: CDR1 MNHGY, CDR2 SAAAGT. V lost 5 bases to trimming and J lost 4 bases, with 12 bases between them. CDR3 in DNA: TGTGCCAGCAGTGACCCCCAGGAGTACGAGCAGTACTTC. The encoded protein is CASSDPQEYEQYF.

This clone was counted between two and nine times. The chain recombines TRBV30 with TRBJ1-4; weak D call: TRBD1 (5 bases). Germline V lookup: CDR1 GTSNPN, CDR2 SVGIG (reference sequence). The CDR3 consists of 14 residues. The ends were cut back, 0 bases at V and 3 bases at J, with 8 bases in the middle. The CDR3: CAWSVPGANEKLFF. In DNA, the CDR3 is TGTGCCTGGAGTGTACCGGGGGCTAATGAAAAACTGTTTTTT.

This clone occurred a few times. The junction differs from germline at one of its ends, possibly a read error. The gene calls are TRBV18 and TRBJ1-4; D is ambiguous. The CDR3 is made up of 14 amino acids. Germline assignment: CDR1 KGHSH and CDR2 LQKENI. CDR3: CASSPRWKPVKTVF. For the CDR3, the DNA is TGTGCCAGCTCACCACGCTGGAAGCCCGTAAAAACTGTTTTT.

The rearrangement joins TRBV5-1 to TRBJ1-4; 7 nucleotides agree with TRBD1. The CDR3 spans 15 residues. CDR1 is SGHRS, CDR2 YFSETQ, per germline. The junction had 8 bases not matched to a gene; V was cut back by 3 bases and J by 6 bases. The CDR3 region has the DNA TGCGCCAGCAGCTCCCAAGGTCAGGGGGATGAAAAACTGTTTTTT. This gives the protein CASSSQGQGDEKLFF.

This clone is large in the sample. The chain carries TRBV6-8 and TRBJ1-1; the D is unclear. The CDR3 contains 13 residues. Trimming pared 8 bases from V and 1 base from J, leaving 11 bases between. Germline V gives CDR1 MNHGY, CDR2 SAAAGT. As DNA, the CDR3 is TGTGCCAGCCACCTCTCCGAGAACACTGAAGCTTTCTTT. It specifies CASHLSENTEAFF.

V usage is TRBV30 and J usage is TRBJ1-5; possibly TRBD1 for D (6 bases). Trimming stripped 4 bases from V and 2 bases from J, with 9 bases between. Germline CDR1 is GTSNPN and CDR2 is SVGIG (reference sequence). The CDR3 length is 13 residues. As DNA, the CDR3 is TGTGCCTGGACCAGGGGAGGCAATCAGCCCCAGCATTTT. Protein product: CAWTRGGNQPQHF.

At least ten counts were recorded for this clone. V is TRBV11-3 and J is TRBJ2-3; 7 bases are shared with TRBD1. The CDR3 consists of 16 residues. The V gene's germline CDR1 is SGHNT and CDR2 YENEEA. V was pared by 6 bases and J by 4 bases, with 13 bases of the junction left unmatched. The chain's CDR3 is CASRRRQGAGADTQYF. The DNA of the CDR3 is TGTGCCAGCAGGAGAAGACAGGGCGCTGGGGCAGATACGCAGTATTTT.

The V call is TRBV29-1, the J call TRBJ1-5, with a weak D call TRBD1 (5 bases). Trimming left V 8 bases short and J 5 bases short, with 16 bases between. This CDR3 is 13 amino acids long. Germline V gene sequence: CDR1 SQVTM, CDR2 ANQGSEA. CDR3 loop: CSPEHRLDQPQHF. CDR3 coding DNA: TGCAGCCCCGAACACAGGCTCGATCAGCCCCAGCATTTT.

The chain carries TRBV28 and TRBJ2-7; TRBD1 is a possible D gene (6 bases). Trimming pared 3 bases from V and 4 bases from J, leaving 13 bases between. The CDR3 has 14 residues. Germline V gives CDR1 MDHEN, CDR2 SYDVKM. The CDR3 sequence is CASSFSTGRYEQYF. Here the CDR3 DNA reads TGTGCCAGCAGTTTCTCGACAGGTCGTTACGAGCAGTACTTC.

In its sample, this clone was seen a few times. The chain recombines TRBV7-5 with TRBJ1-5. TRBV7-5 is a known pseudogene. The CDR3 contains 14 residues. CDR3 in DNA: TGTGCCAGCAGCCAAGTTTACGGCAATCAGCCCCAGCATTTT. Translated, it gives CASSQVYGNQPQHF.

CDR3 sequence reads: CASSLVGGLAGETQYF. The CDR3 bases are TGTGCCAGCAGCTTAGTAGGGGGACTAGCGGGCGAGACCCAGTACTTC. V gene TRBV11-3 combines with J gene TRBJ2-5, with 12 bases aligning to TRBD2. The CDR3 covers 16 residues. Germline CDR1 is SGHNT and CDR2 is YENEEA. V shed 1 base, J shed 5 bases, and the junction held 5 bases outside the gene matches.